Below are 30 T cell receptor beta chains sequenced from a single sample in a study of blood T cell repertoires in COVID-19. The method was immunoSEQ multiplex PCR; TCRdb's version includes in-frame clones alone and lacks a portion of them. The table has nearly 250,000 clones, around 86% seen once. What was sequenced was peripheral blood. The receptors derive from a woman aged 55-70 years who had recovered from COVID-19.

This clone was recorded only once. V and J are TRBV9 and TRBJ2-5; 8 nucleotides agree with TRBD2. CDR3 length: 13 amino acids. Germline assignment: CDR1 SGDLS and CDR2 YYNGEE. V shed 2 bases, J shed 7 bases, and the junction held 4 bases outside the gene matches. The CDR3 DNA reads TGTGCCAGCAGCGTTAGCGGGACGGGGACCCAGTACTTC. Translated, it gives CASSVSGTGTQYF.

J is TRBJ1-2 and V is TRBV2, with D tentatively TRBD1 (5 bases). Germline V gene sequence: CDR1 SNHLY, CDR2 FYNNEI. V was trimmed by 3 bases and J by 4 bases, leaving 15 bases between them. This CDR3 comprises 15 residues. CDR3 sequence reads: CASSEGGPVLYGYTF. In nucleotides, the CDR3 is TGTGCCAGCAGTGAGGGGGGACCCGTACTCTATGGCTACACCTTC.

The sample holds one count of this clone. This chain connects TRBV6-5 to TRBJ2-7; D call uncertain. Germline loops: CDR1 MNHEY, CDR2 SVGAGI. Trimming left V 4 bases short and J 2 bases short, with 9 bases between. The length of the CDR3 is 13 residues. CDR3 nucleotide sequence: TGTGCCAGCAGTTCCACGCGAACCTACGAGCAGTACTTC. This translates into CASSSTRTYEQYF.

This chain uses TRBV2 with TRBJ1-2; D gene ambiguous. The CDR3 contains 10 residues. Looked up from germline, CDR1 is SNHLY and CDR2 is FYNNEI. V was pared by 4 bases and J by 8 bases, with 5 bases between. Here the CDR3 DNA reads TGTGCCAGCAGTGTTGAGGGCTACACCTTC. Its translation: CASSVEGYTF.

This chain joins TRBV5-8 and TRBJ1-2; D uncertain. Looked up from germline, CDR1 is SGHTS and CDR2 is YDEGEE. Trimming removed 0 bases from V and 2 bases from J, with 14 bases in between. The CDR3 is 16 amino acids. In DNA form, the CDR3 reads TGTGCCAGCAGCTTGGGTGGCTCCCACAGAAACTATGGCTACACCTTC. This gives the protein CASSLGGSHRNYGYTF. The entire variable domain, with the rest obtained from reference TRBV5-8 and TRBJ1-2, is as follows: EAGVTQSPTHLIKTRGQQATLRCSPISGHTSVYWYQQALGLGLQFLLWYDEGEERNRGNFPPRFSGRQFPNYSSELNVNALELEDSALYLCASSLGGSHRNYGYTFGSGTRLTVV.

The chain uses TRBV7-2 and TRBJ2-7, with TRBD1 matching over 7 bases. CDR3 size: 13 residues. Trimming took 3 bases from V and 7 from J; bases not matched to a gene: 6. Germline V gives CDR1 SGHTA, CDR2 FQGNSA. The chain's CDR3 is CASSLRRGLEQYF. DNA of the CDR3: TGTGCCAGCAGCTTGCGAAGGGGGCTTGAGCAGTACTTC. Variable domain in full (rest from reference TRBV7-2 and TRBJ2-7): GAGVSQSPSNKVTEKGKDVELRCDPISGHTALYWYRQSLGQGLEFLIYFQGNSAPDKSGLPSDRFSAERTGGSVSTLTIQRTQQEDSAVYLCASSLRRGLEQYFGPGTRLTVT.

The genes are TRBV4-1 and TRBJ1-6, with TRBD1 identical over 8 bases. Trimming took 3 bases from V and 3 from J; bases not matched to a gene: 7. Germline V gene lookup returns CDR1 MGHRA and CDR2 YSYEKL. CDR3 length: 17 amino acids. The CDR3 is CASSQEGQVDYNSPLHF. The CDR3 coding sequence is TGCGCCAGCAGCCAGGAGGGACAGGTTGACTATAATTCACCCCTCCACTTT.

The gene calls are TRBV14 and TRBJ1-1, with 9 nucleotides matching TRBD1. Per the germline V gene, CDR1 is SGHDN and CDR2 is FVKESK. This CDR3 has 13 residues. J gave up 6 bases and V 4 bases, and 3 bases lay outside the gene matches. The CDR3: CASSLRDRAEAFF. As DNA, the CDR3 is TGTGCCAGCAGCCTCCGGGACAGGGCTGAAGCTTTCTTT.

The chain carries TRBV24-1 and TRBJ2-1; D call uncertain. The CDR3 runs 15 residues. V lost 5 bases to trimming and J lost 2 bases, with 12 bases between them. Germline V gives CDR1 KGHDR, CDR2 SFDVKD. The CDR3 nucleotides are TGTGCCACCAGTGGTGCGCGCGCCACCTACAATGAGCAGTTCTTC. Encoded protein: CATSGARATYNEQFF.

The chain has TRBV15 and TRBJ1-5, with TRBD1 matching over 7 bases. The trim removed 3 bases at V and 5 bases at J, leaving 7 bases unmatched. The germline gives CDR1 LNHNV, CDR2 YYDKDF (reference sequence). This CDR3 region has 15 residues. The DNA of the CDR3 is TGTGCCACCAGCAGGACAGGGTTGTATGATCAGCCCCAGCATTTT. This encodes CATSRTGLYDQPQHF. The entire variable domain, with the rest obtained from reference TRBV15 and TRBJ1-5, is as follows: DAMVIQNPRYQVTQFGKPVTLSCSQTLNHNVMYWYQQKSSQAPKLLFHYYDKDFNNEADTPDNFQSRRPNTSFCFLDIRSPGLGDTAMYLCATSRTGLYDQPQHFGDGTRLSIL.

V usage is TRBV4-3 and J usage is TRBJ2-7; 11 bases match TRBD1. This CDR3 contains 15 residues. CDR1 and CDR2 (germline): LGHNA, YSLEER. Trimming removed 1 base from V and 5 bases from J; junction bases left unmatched: 4. For the CDR3, the DNA is TGCGCCAGCAGCCAAGCGCGGACAGGGGGCCACGAGCAGTACTTC. This gives the protein CASSQARTGGHEQYF.

The chain carries TRBV27 and TRBJ1-4, with TRBD1 matching over 7 bases. The ends lost 2 bases at V and 11 bases at J; junction bases unmatched: 5. Germline V gives CDR1 MNHEY, CDR2 SMNVEV (reference sequence). The CDR3 is 13 residues long. The CDR3 region is CASSLQGERKLFF. CDR3 sequence (DNA): TGTGCCAGCAGTTTACAGGGGGAAAGGAAACTGTTTTTT.

V usage is TRBV7-2 and J usage is TRBJ2-4; tentatively, D is TRBD1 (5 bases). Germline values: CDR1 SGHTA, CDR2 FQGNSA. The V end lost 2 bases, the J end lost 0 bases, and 14 bases lay between the germline ends. This CDR3 contains 17 residues. The chain's CDR3 is CASSLSQGSIAKNIQYF. The CDR3 DNA follows: TGTGCCAGCAGCTTATCTCAGGGTAGTATAGCCAAAAACATTCAGTACTTC.

This clone occurred a few times. V gene TRBV4-3 combines with J gene TRBJ1-5; D uncertain. CDR1 is LGHNA and CDR2 is YSLEER in the germline V gene. The CDR3 has 15 amino acids. Trimming left V 1 base short and J 5 bases short, with 12 bases between. The CDR3 loop reads CASSQVERPDQPQHF. The CDR3 nucleotides read TGCGCCAGCAGCCAAGTGGAGCGGCCCGATCAGCCCCAGCATTTT.

In regard to this clone: An end of the junction differs from the germline gene, which may be a read error. This chain links TRBV5-1 with TRBJ2-1, with a possible D match to TRBD2 (5 bases). The CDR3 runs to 16 residues. CDR1 is SGHRS, CDR2 YFSETQ, per germline. The CDR3 sequence: CASTLSPGSFYNEQFF. The CDR3 DNA reads TGCGCCAGCACCTTGTCACCGGGGAGTTTCTACAATGAGCAGTTCTTC.

This clone was detected a few times. The chain is built from TRBV6-2 or TRBV6-3 and TRBJ2-7; 10 nucleotides agree with TRBD1. With 6 bases clipped from V and 0 bases from J, the junction kept 14 bases outside the gene matches. Germline V gives CDR1 MNHEY, CDR2 SVGEGT. The CDR3 runs 18 residues. The CDR3 loop is CASSQQGQGSAYSYEQYF. Written as DNA, the CDR3 is TGTGCCAGCAGCCAACAGGGACAGGGGTCGGCCTACTCCTACGAGCAGTACTTC.

The CDR3 sequence: CASSLNRNSNQPQHF. The CDR3 nucleotides read TGTGCCAGCAGCTTAAATAGAAATAGCAATCAGCCCCAGCATTTT. The rearrangement joins TRBV11-2 to TRBJ1-5; D is undetermined. The length of the CDR3 is 15 residues. V was cut by 2 bases and J by 0 bases, with 8 bases left in between. Germline CDR1 reads SGHAT; CDR2 reads FQNNGV.

This clone was recorded only once. The chain is built from TRBV5-1 and TRBJ2-3, with a possible D match to TRBD2 (6 bases). The V end was cut by 4 bases, the J end by 1 base, with 16 bases between. CDR1 and CDR2 (germline): SGHRS, YFSETQ. The CDR3 runs to 16 residues. The CDR3 loop is CASSTAGTGGTDTQYF. The CDR3 bases are TGCGCCAGCAGCACCGCCGGGACGGGGGGCACAGATACGCAGTATTTT.

V is TRBV7-9 and J is TRBJ1-2; D possibly corresponds to TRBD1 (5 bases). This CDR3 comprises 14 residues. CDR1 and CDR2 (germline): SEHNR, FQNEAQ (reference sequence). V lost 6 bases, J lost 4 bases, and 15 bases lay in between. CDR3 DNA: TGTGCCAGCAGAAAATCAACAGGCCTCTATGGCTACACCTTC. Its protein is CASRKSTGLYGYTF.

The chain joins TRBV5-6 to TRBJ2-1; 11 nucleotides match TRBD2. V dropped 0 bases and J dropped 8; count of bases not matched to a gene: 13. Looked up from germline, CDR1 is SGHDT and CDR2 is YYEEEE. The CDR3 sequence is 18 residues long. The CDR3, as DNA: TGTGCCAGCAGCTTGGCCTCCATACTAGCGGGGGCAGAAGATGAGCAGTTCTTC. Residues: CASSLASILAGAEDEQFF.

The V call is TRBV14, the J call TRBJ2-4; 11 nucleotides line up with TRBD1. J lost 1 base, V lost 1 base, and 15 bases had no gene match. Germline V gene sequence: CDR1 SGHDN, CDR2 FVKESK. This CDR3 has 21 amino acids. CDR3 sequence reads: CASSQGRTGGAWNVAKNIQYF. CDR3 DNA: TGTGCCAGCAGCCAAGGCAGGACAGGGGGCGCGTGGAACGTGGCCAAAAACATTCAGTACTTC.

This clone was recorded once. This rearrangement joins TRBV28 to TRBJ1-6; no clear D. V gave up 7 bases and J gave up 8 bases, with 15 bases separating them. Germline V gene lookup returns CDR1 MDHEN and CDR2 SYDVKM. The CDR3 is 14 residues long. The CDR3 bases are TGTGCCAGCACCGCCCCAGGTTTCGATTCACCCCTCCACTTT. Protein: CASTAPGFDSPLHF.

This clone has more than one count but fewer than ten. The chain carries TRBV9 and TRBJ2-1, with 11 bases lining up with TRBD2. There are 16 residues in the CDR3. Germline-derived CDR1 and CDR2 are SGDLS and YYNGEE. V dropped 4 bases and J dropped 4; count of bases not matched to a gene: 7. CDR3 loop: CASSLLTSGVYNEQFF. CDR3 in DNA: TGTGCCAGCAGCCTCCTGACTAGCGGGGTTTACAATGAGCAGTTCTTC.

The genes are TRBV5-1 and TRBJ1-4, with D perhaps matching TRBD1 (6 bases). CDR3 length equals 14 residues. CDR1 is SGHRS and CDR2 is YFSETQ in the germline V gene. Trimming shortened V by 4 bases and J by 4 bases, and 11 bases separated the two germline ends. The CDR3 nucleotides are TGCGCCAGCAGCCAGGGGAGGGGTAATGAAAAACTGTTTTTT. Its translation: CASSQGRGNEKLFF.

V and J are TRBV5-1 and TRBJ1-4, with no clear D. This CDR3 has 15 residues. Germline values: CDR1 SGHRS, CDR2 YFSETQ. V was clipped by 0 bases and J by 1 base, with 7 bases between them. The chain's CDR3 is CASSLASGTNEKLFF. The CDR3 DNA follows: TGCGCCAGCAGCTTGGCCTCCGGAACTAATGAAAAACTGTTTTTT.

J is TRBJ2-5 and V is TRBV7-3; D may be TRBD2 (6 bases). Germline V gives CDR1 SGHTA, CDR2 FQGTGA. This CDR3 is 14 amino acids long. V lost 1 base, J lost 3 bases, and 9 bases lay in between. This chain's CDR3 is CASSLMGGEETQYF. The CDR3, as DNA: TGTGCCAGCAGCTTAATGGGCGGGGAAGAGACCCAGTACTTC.

The chain combines TRBV10-3 with TRBJ2-7; D possibly corresponds to TRBD1 (6 bases). The CDR3 is 17 residues long. The V end was cut by 0 bases, the J end by 2 bases, with 17 bases between. Germline V gives CDR1 ENHRY, CDR2 SYGVKD. The CDR3, as DNA: TGTGCCATCAGTGAGTCGACCCGGACAGCGTCCCCCTACGAGCAGTACTTC. Translated, it gives CAISESTRTASPYEQYF.

This clone came up once. The CDR3 DNA follows: TGTGCCAGCAGCAGGGATATTAACTATGGCTACACCTTC. It yields the protein CASSRDINYGYTF. This chain links TRBV12-3 or TRBV12-4 with TRBJ1-2; D perhaps matches TRBD1 (5 bases). Trimming took 6 bases from V and 1 from J, leaving 9 bases between them. The CDR3 covers 13 residues.

This sequence joins TRBV2 and TRBJ1-5; weak D call: TRBD1 (6 bases). Looked up from germline, CDR1 is SNHLY and CDR2 is FYNNEI. The CDR3 sequence is 15 residues long. Trimming shortened V by 4 bases and J by 0 bases, and 10 bases separated the two germline ends. The CDR3 reads CASSATRGSNQPQHF. As DNA, the CDR3 is TGTGCCAGCAGTGCCACCAGGGGTAGCAATCAGCCCCAGCATTTT.

This chain uses TRBV15 with TRBJ2-2; 8 bases line up with TRBD2. The CDR3 has 15 residues. V was clipped by 2 bases and J by 4 bases; unmatched bases: 3. Germline V CDR1 and CDR2: LNHNV, YYDKDF (reference sequence). The CDR3 sequence: CATSRKRGLTGELFF. CDR3 nucleotide sequence: TGTGCCACCAGCAGAAAGCGGGGGCTCACCGGGGAGCTGTTTTTT. The full variable domain, rest sourced from reference TRBV15 and TRBJ2-2, is DAMVIQNPRYQVTQFGKPVTLSCSQTLNHNVMYWYQQKSSQAPKLLFHYYDKDFNNEADTPDNFQSRRPNTSFCFLDIRSPGLGDTAMYLCATSRKRGLTGELFFGEGSRLTVL.